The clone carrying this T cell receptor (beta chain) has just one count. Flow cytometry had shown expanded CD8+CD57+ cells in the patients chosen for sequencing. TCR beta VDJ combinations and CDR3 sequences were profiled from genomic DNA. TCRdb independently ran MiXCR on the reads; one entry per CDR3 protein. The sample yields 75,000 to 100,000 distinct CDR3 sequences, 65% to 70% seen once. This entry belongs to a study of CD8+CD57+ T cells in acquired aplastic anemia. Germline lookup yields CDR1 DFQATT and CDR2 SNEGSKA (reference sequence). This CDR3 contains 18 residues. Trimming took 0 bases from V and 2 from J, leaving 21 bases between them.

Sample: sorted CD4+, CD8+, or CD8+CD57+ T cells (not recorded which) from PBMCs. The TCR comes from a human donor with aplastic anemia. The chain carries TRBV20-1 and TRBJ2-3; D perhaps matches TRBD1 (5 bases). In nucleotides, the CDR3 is TGCAGTGCTAGAGATCCCCCCCGGCAGGGTGGGTTCACAGATACGCAGTATTTT. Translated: CSARDPPRQGGFTDTQYF.